The next 16 T cell receptor beta chains were all read from a single sample in a study of T cell responses to AZD1222 COVID-19 vaccine. The assay was immunoSEQ multiplex PCR, and TCRdb's table has in-frame clones only and misses some. Among 130,000 to 150,000 clones listed, about 93% were seen once. The source was peripheral blood, collected on day 0 of MenACWY control vaccination. These TCRs come from an adult in good health.

V is TRBV5-4 and J is TRBJ2-2; possibly TRBD1 or TRBD2 for D (5 bases each). The CDR3 extends over 14 amino acids. CDR1 is SGHNT, CDR2 YYREEE, per germline (reference sequence). V was trimmed by 5 bases and J by 8 bases, leaving 16 bases between them. The CDR3 reads CASREGTLGGELFF. For the CDR3, the DNA is TGTGCCAGCAGGGAAGGGACCTTGGGTGGGGAGCTGTTTTTT.

The chain employs TRBV5-1 and TRBJ1-2; possibly TRBD1 for D (5 bases). With 3 bases removed from V and 5 bases from J, the gap between germline ends came to 11 bases. CDR1 is SGHRS and CDR2 is YFSETQ in the germline V gene. CDR3 length: 13 amino acids. The CDR3 coding sequence is TGCGCCAGCAGCTCACAGGTCGGGTATGGCTACACCTTC. This codes for CASSSQVGYGYTF.

V usage is TRBV28 and J usage is TRBJ2-1; the match to TRBD2 covers 10 bases. J was trimmed by 14 bases and V by 6 bases; bases with no gene match: 10. The CDR3 extends over 13 amino acids. Germline CDR1 is MDHEN and CDR2 is SYDVKM. The CDR3 is CASRETGTSEEFF. Here the CDR3 DNA reads TGTGCCAGCAGGGAGACGGGGACTAGCGAAGAGTTCTTC.

V and J are TRBV2 and TRBJ2-7; no reliable D call. The germline V gene has CDR1 SNHLY and CDR2 FYNNEI. The CDR3 has 13 amino acids. The ends were cut back, 1 base at V and 3 bases at J, with 7 bases in the middle. In DNA, the CDR3 is TGTGCCAGCAGTGAAGGGAGCAACTACGAGCAGTACTTC. It codes for CASSEGSNYEQYF.

V is TRBV15 and J is TRBJ1-2; D remains ambiguous. The CDR3 totals 15 residues. Germline loops: CDR1 LNHNV, CDR2 YYDKDF (reference sequence). Trimming removed 0 bases from V and 4 bases from J, with 12 bases in between. In DNA form, the CDR3 reads TGTGCCACCAGCAGAGAAGGACTGTACGGCTATGGCTACACCTTC. It codes for CATSREGLYGYGYTF.

The chain has TRBV5-1 and TRBJ1-2; no reliable D call. V was pared by 0 bases and J by 5 bases, with 11 bases between. Per germline, CDR1 SGHRS and CDR2 YFSETQ. CDR3 length: 14 residues. Here the CDR3 reads CASSLGRLDYGYTF. The CDR3 DNA sequence: TGCGCCAGCAGCTTGGGCAGGCTTGATTATGGCTACACCTTC.

The J gene is TRBJ2-3, the V gene TRBV6-2 or TRBV6-3, with 7 nucleotides matching TRBD1. Trimming cost V 2 bases and J 6 bases; bases outside gene matches: 8. This CDR3 contains 15 residues. The germline gives CDR1 MNHEY, CDR2 SVGEGT. CDR3 amino acids: CASSYALTGADTQYF. Written as DNA, the CDR3 is TGTGCCAGCAGTTACGCCTTAACAGGGGCCGATACGCAGTATTTT.

The chain is built from TRBV5-1 and TRBJ1-2; D remains unclear. CDR3 length: 15 amino acids. CDR1 is SGHRS, CDR2 YFSETQ, per germline. Trimming pared 0 bases from V and 6 bases from J, leaving 15 bases between. The chain's CDR3 is CASSLDRRRGDGYTF. The DNA for the CDR3 is TGCGCCAGCAGCTTGGACCGGAGGCGCGGGGATGGCTACACCTTC.

The rearrangement links TRBV29-1 to TRBJ1-1; D is undetermined. This CDR3 has 12 residues. Germline assignment: CDR1 SQVTM and CDR2 ANQGSEA. The ends were cut back, 7 bases at V and 6 bases at J, with 15 bases in the middle. CDR3 nucleotide sequence: TGCAGCGCTCATAGGACCCTACCTGAAGCTTTCTTT. It is translated as CSAHRTLPEAFF.

V is TRBV5-1 and J is TRBJ1-5, with a tentative D call TRBD1 (5 bases). Trimming took 3 bases from V and 4 from J, leaving 8 bases between them. Germline V gene lookup returns CDR1 SGHRS and CDR2 YFSETQ. The CDR3 is 13 amino acids. DNA of the CDR3: TGCGCCAGCAGCTGGGACGTAAATCAGCCCCAGCATTTT. Encoded protein: CASSWDVNQPQHF.

This clone was seen once. The chain joins TRBV30 to TRBJ1-5, with TRBD1 as a possible D gene (6 bases). V was clipped by 2 bases and J by 6 bases, with 11 bases between them. CDR1 is GTSNPN and CDR2 is SVGIG in the germline V gene (reference sequence). The length of the CDR3 is 13 residues. The CDR3 region has the DNA TGTGCCTGGAGTTCAGGGGTGGGTCAGCCCCAGCATTTT. Its translation: CAWSSGVGQPQHF. Full variable domain (outside the CDR3, taken from reference TRBV30 and TRBJ1-5): SQTIHQWPATLVQPVGSPLSLECTVEGTSNPNLYWYRQAAGRGLQLLFYSVGIGQISSEVPQNLSASRPQDRQFILSSKKLLLSDSGFYLCAWSSGVGQPQHFGDGTRLSIL.

V is TRBV20-1 and J is TRBJ1-2; D not resolved. The CDR3 is 11 amino acids. Trimming left V 3 bases short and J 11 bases short, with 13 bases between. Germline CDR1 and CDR2: DFQATT and SNEGSKA (reference sequence). This CDR3 is CSASSSPSYTF. Written as DNA, the CDR3 is TGCAGTGCTAGCAGTTCGCCCTCGTACACCTTC.

The chain links TRBV7-8 to TRBJ1-5; D is ambiguous. The length of the CDR3 is 16 residues. Deletions cut 0 bases from V and 0 bases from J, with 9 bases between. Germline V CDR1 and CDR2: SGHVS, FQNEAQ. The CDR3: CASSLAQLYSNQPQHF. The CDR3 DNA reads as TGTGCCAGCAGCTTAGCACAGCTCTATAGCAATCAGCCCCAGCATTTT.

This sequence joins TRBV11-3 and TRBJ2-1; D possibly corresponds to TRBD2 (5 bases). Germline assignment: CDR1 SGHNT and CDR2 YENEEA. V was shortened by 5 bases and J by 0 bases, with 8 bases between the two germline ends. CDR3 length: 14 residues. The DNA of the CDR3 is TGTGCCAGCAGCGGGGAGAGCTCCTACAATGAGCAGTTCTTC. Its translation is CASSGESSYNEQFF.

In nucleotides, the CDR3 is TGTGCTAGTGGTTTGGAGGGGCCGGGGCAGCCCCAGCATTTT. This sequence encodes CASGLEGPGQPQHF. V and J are TRBV12-5 and TRBJ1-5; D perhaps matches TRBD1 (5 bases). Trimming took 1 base from V and 7 from J, leaving 11 bases between them. The CDR3 totals 14 residues. CDR1 LGHNT and CDR2 FRNRAP come from the germline V gene.

J is TRBJ1-2 and V is TRBV9, with D possibly being TRBD1 (5 bases). The germline CDR1 and CDR2 sequences are SGDLS and YYNGEE. This CDR3 region has 14 residues. The V and J ends lost 4 bases and 4 bases respectively, with 14 bases between them. The CDR3 reads CASSPSQGGYGYTF. The CDR3 region has the DNA TGTGCCAGCAGCCCTAGCCAGGGAGGCTATGGCTACACCTTC.